The rows below give T cell receptor beta chains drawn from one sample of a study of T cell responses to AZD1222 COVID-19 vaccine. Profiled with immunoSEQ multiplex PCR; TCRdb holds only in-frame clones, not every one. Of about 130,000 clones listed, roughly 88% were seen once; the top ten hold about 19%. This material consisted of peripheral blood, taken on day 0 of MenACWY control vaccination. These TCRs come from an adult in good health. CDR3s include the opening cysteine and the closing phenylalanine or tryptophan. A D gene is named only where the DNA matches it firmly. The size field is filled for only some rows; it gives once, few, many or a size class.

v_gene,abundance,d_gene,j_gene,CDR3aa,CDR3nt
TRBV9,.,.,TRBJ2-7,CASSDPPGEQYF,TGTGCCAGCAGCGATCCGCCGGGGGAGCAGTACTTC
TRBV6-6,once,TRBD1,TRBJ1-5,CASGRGLQPQHF,TGTGCCAGCGGTAGGGGGCTTCAGCCCCAGCATTTT
TRBV14,.,TRBD2,TRBJ2-7,CASSQDGLAGVNEQYF,TGTGCCAGCAGCCAAGACGGACTAGCGGGAGTTAACGAGCAGTACTTC
TRBV28,.,.,TRBJ1-5,CASSLWVGRNQPQHF,TGTGCCAGCAGTCTATGGGTCGGGCGCAATCAGCCCCAGCATTTT
TRBV2,.,TRBD2,TRBJ2-2,CASRETSGRASGELFF,TGTGCCAGCAGAGAGACTAGCGGGAGGGCCTCCGGGGAGCTGTTTTTT
TRBV14,once,.,TRBJ2-5,CASSQRIGKETQYF,TGTGCCAGCAGCCAAAGAATTGGCAAAGAGACCCAGTACTTC
TRBV27,once,.,TRBJ2-7,CASSTPGGPRREQYF,TGTGCCAGCAGTACACCAGGAGGGCCCAGGCGCGAGCAGTACTTC
TRBV6-1,.,.,TRBJ2-7,CASSELSYEQYF,TGTGCCAGCAGTGAACTCAGCTACGAGCAGTACTTC
TRBV3-1/TRBV3-2,.,.,TRBJ2-4,CASSQEGPGKNIQYF,TGTGCCAGCAGCCAAGAAGGGCCTGGGAAAAACATTCAGTACTTC
TRBV11-2,.,.,TRBJ2-7,CASSSLKRITYEQYF,TGTGCCAGCAGCTCGTTAAAGAGGATCACCTACGAGCAGTACTTC
TRBV5-1,.,TRBD2,TRBJ2-3,CASSSPGLASHTQYF,TGCGCCAGCAGCTCCCCGGGACTAGCGTCCCATACGCAGTATTTT